This TCR beta chain was sequenced during a study of CD8+ T cells in alopecia areata. Extraction and reverse transcription of RNA yielded cDNA as the sequencing template. Sequenced by immunoSEQ multiplex PCR; TCRdb stores in-frame clones only, minus some. The data contain a few hundred thousand clones, more than 55% of them singletons. Documented treatment: oral pan-JAK inhibitor, 5-10 mg twice daily. The CDR3 totals 14 residues. In germline, CDR1 is SQVTM, CDR2 ANQGSEA. Trimming at V came to 4 bases and at J to 4 bases, leaving 0 bases not matched to a gene. The V call is TRBV29-1, the J call TRBJ2-2; 13 bases are a match to TRBD2. The source is a human donor with alopecia areata. Sequencing used CD4+ T cells sorted from blood, obtained at approximately week 45, from a patient treated with tofacitinib. The CDR3 nucleotides are TGCAGCGTTGGGACTAGCGGGGGCACCGGGGAGCTGTTTTTT. Amino acids: CSVGTSGGTGELFF.